Listed below are T cell receptor beta chains from one sample, sequenced in a study of vaccination effects on CD4 cells after COVID-19. Sequencing was performed with immunoSEQ multiplex PCR; in TCRdb, only in-frame clones are kept and a portion is missing. The sample has around 32,000 clones, approximately 72% seen once. These receptors' antigens are unknown. The source was CD4+ T cells from PBMCs cultured with HCoV-229E spike peptides, collected after COVID-19 vaccination. The receptors here all came from a human donor who received a COVID-19 vaccine. The CDR3 runs from the conserved cysteine through the conserved F or W. A D gene is named only where the DNA matches it firmly.

v_gene,j_gene,d_gene,CDR3aa,CDR3nt
TRBV9,TRBJ2-3,NA,CASSVGTAADTQYF,TGTGCCAGCAGCGTAGGGACTGCGGCAGATACGCAGTATTTT
TRBV7-2,TRBJ2-1,NA,CASRPTASPSYNEQFF,TGTGCCAGCAGGCCTACCGCTAGCCCTTCCTACAATGAGCAGTTCTTC
TRBV6-1,TRBJ1-2,TRBD1,CASSEAGTGGYGYTF,TGTGCCAGCAGTGAAGCCGGGACAGGGGGCTATGGCTACACCTTC
TRBV15,TRBJ2-1,TRBD2,CATSRPFLAGGRNEQFF,TGTGCCACCAGCAGACCTTTTCTAGCGGGGGGGCGGAATGAGCAGTTCTTC
TRBV6-4,TRBJ2-1,TRBD2,CASSLRGLGVADEQFF,TGTGCCAGCAGTCTCAGGGGACTAGGGGTAGCAGATGAGCAGTTCTTC
TRBV7-9,TRBJ1-1,NA,CASSLGGRIMNTEAFF,TGTGCCAGCAGCTTAGGGGGACGGATCATGAACACTGAAGCTTTCTTT
TRBV11-2,TRBJ2-7,TRBD1,CASSSGGTGLSYEQYF,TGTGCCAGCAGTTCAGGGGGGACAGGGTTGTCCTACGAGCAGTACTTC
TRBV19,TRBJ1-5,TRBD1,CASSITGTGGNQPQHF,TGTGCCAGTAGTATTACCGGGACAGGCGGTAATCAGCCCCAGCATTTT
TRBV25-1,TRBJ2-1,NA,CASRRSGPYNEQFF,TGTGCCAGCAGACGTAGCGGACCCTACAATGAGCAGTTCTTC
TRBV18,TRBJ1-1,NA,CASSPIEGGTEAFF,TGTGCCAGCTCACCCATTGAGGGGGGCACTGAAGCTTTCTTT